A selection of T cell receptor beta chains follows, all from one sample in a study of cytotoxic CD8 clonotypes in ibrutinib-treated CLL. The repertoire was sequenced with immunoSEQ multiplex PCR; TCRdb's copy has only in-frame clones and lacks some. The sample has roughly 250,000 clones, roughly 74% seen once. Sequenced here: PBMCs, sampled after 24 months of ibrutinib treatment. The origin of the receptors is a human donor with chronic lymphocytic leukemia. CDR3s include the opening cysteine and the closing phenylalanine or tryptophan. The D gene is left open where the match is weak. Some rows have no size entry. The others give once, few or many, or a class for an expanded clone.

TRBV9	TRBJ2-1	-	TRBD2	CASSELAGGPDEQFF	TGTGCCAGCAGCGAACTAGCGGGAGGGCCGGATGAGCAGTTCTTC
TRBV23-1	TRBJ2-7	-	-	CASSQRGSYEQYF	TGCGCCAGCAGTCAACGGGGCTCCTACGAGCAGTACTTC
TRBV15	TRBJ2-7	-	-	CATKTASLGEQYF	TGTGCCACCAAAACAGCTTCTTTAGGCGAGCAGTACTTC
TRBV5-1	TRBJ2-1	once	TRBD2	CASSLGLAGGNIEQFF	TGCGCCAGCAGCTTGGGACTAGCGGGAGGAAACATCGAGCAGTTCTTC
TRBV7-9	TRBJ2-7	-	-	CASSLDSWGFEQYF	TGTGCCAGCAGCTTAGACAGTTGGGGATTCGAGCAGTACTTC
TRBV6-6	TRBJ1-1	-	-	CASSMRGGGDTEAFF	TGTGCCAGCAGCATGAGGGGAGGGGGAGACACTGAAGCTTTCTTT
TRBV6-5	TRBJ1-1	-	-	CASSYSRHQNTEAFF	TGTGCCAGCAGTTACTCGAGACACCAGAACACTGAAGCTTTCTTT
TRBV5-1	TRBJ2-7	-	-	CASSGSGIYEQYF	TGCGCCAGCAGTGGCAGCGGCATCTACGAGCAGTACTTC
TRBV4-2	TRBJ2-7	-	-	CASSQDNYEQYF	TGTGCCAGCAGCCAAGATAACTACGAGCAGTACTTC
TRBV5-1	TRBJ2-7	once	TRBD1	CASSLRAGGRDEQYF	TGCGCCAGCAGCTTGAGGGCAGGGGGTAGAGACGAGCAGTACTTC
TRBV27	TRBJ2-7	-	-	CASRRGSLGEQYF	TGTGCCAGCAGGAGGGGTTCTCTAGGCGAGCAGTACTTC
TRBV2	TRBJ1-4	once	-	CASSEALGFNEKLFF	TGTGCCAGCAGTGAAGCGCTAGGGTTTAATGAAAAACTGTTTTTT
TRBV4-1	TRBJ2-5	-	-	CASSQGWGEETQYF	TGCGCCAGCAGCCAAGGCTGGGGAGAAGAGACCCAGTACTTC
TRBV7-9	TRBJ2-3	once	-	CASSLQTGTDTQYF	TGTGCCAGCAGCTTACAGACTGGGACGGATACGCAGTATTTT
TRBV20-1	TRBJ1-1	-	-	CSARDYLEAFF	TGCAGTGCTAGAGATTACCTCGAAGCTTTCTTT
TRBV9	TRBJ2-1	-	-	CASSVSGTAPNEQFF	TGTGCCAGCAGCGTCTCCGGGACGGCACCCAATGAGCAGTTCTTC